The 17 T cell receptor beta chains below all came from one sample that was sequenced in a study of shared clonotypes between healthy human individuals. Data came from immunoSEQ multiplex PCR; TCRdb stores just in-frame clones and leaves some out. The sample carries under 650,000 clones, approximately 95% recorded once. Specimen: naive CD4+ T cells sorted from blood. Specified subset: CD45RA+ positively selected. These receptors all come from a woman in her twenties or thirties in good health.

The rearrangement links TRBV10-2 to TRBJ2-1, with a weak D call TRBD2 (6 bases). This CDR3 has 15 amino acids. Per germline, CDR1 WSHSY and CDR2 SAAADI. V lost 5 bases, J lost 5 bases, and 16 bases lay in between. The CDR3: CASSMRLAANNEQFF. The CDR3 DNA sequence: TGCGCCAGCAGTATGAGGTTAGCGGCCAACAATGAGCAGTTCTTC.

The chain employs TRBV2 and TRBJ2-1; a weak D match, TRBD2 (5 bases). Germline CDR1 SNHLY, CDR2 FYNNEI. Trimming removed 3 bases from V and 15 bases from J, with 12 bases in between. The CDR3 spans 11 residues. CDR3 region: CASSEYREGFF. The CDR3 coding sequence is TGTGCCAGCAGTGAGTATAGAGAGGGGTTCTTC.

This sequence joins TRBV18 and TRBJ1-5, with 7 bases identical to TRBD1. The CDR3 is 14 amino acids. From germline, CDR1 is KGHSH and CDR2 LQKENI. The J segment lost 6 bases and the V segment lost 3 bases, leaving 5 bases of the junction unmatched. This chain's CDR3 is CASSPGQRGQPQHF. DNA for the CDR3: TGTGCCAGCTCACCGGGACAGAGGGGTCAGCCCCAGCATTTT.

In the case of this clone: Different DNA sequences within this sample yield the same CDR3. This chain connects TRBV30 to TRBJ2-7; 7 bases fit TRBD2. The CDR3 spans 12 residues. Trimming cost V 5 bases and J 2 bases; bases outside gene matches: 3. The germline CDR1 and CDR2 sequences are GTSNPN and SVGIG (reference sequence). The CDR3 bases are TGTGCCTGGGGGAGGGGCCCCTACGAGCAGTACTTC. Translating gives CAWGRGPYEQYF. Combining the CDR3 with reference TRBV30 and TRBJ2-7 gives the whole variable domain SQTIHQWPATLVQPVGSPLSLECTVEGTSNPNLYWYRQAAGRGLQLLFYSVGIGQISSEVPQNLSASRPQDRQFILSSKKLLLSDSGFYLCAWGRGPYEQYFGPGTRLTVT.

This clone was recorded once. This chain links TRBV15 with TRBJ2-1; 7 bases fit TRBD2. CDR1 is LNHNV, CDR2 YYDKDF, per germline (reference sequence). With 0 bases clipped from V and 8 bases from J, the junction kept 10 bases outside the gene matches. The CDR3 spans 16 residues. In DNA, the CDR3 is TGTGCCACCAGCAGAGATCGGGGTAGCGGGCTATATGAGCAGTTCTTC. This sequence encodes CATSRDRGSGLYEQFF. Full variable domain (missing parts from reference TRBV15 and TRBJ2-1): DAMVIQNPRYQVTQFGKPVTLSCSQTLNHNVMYWYQQKSSQAPKLLFHYYDKDFNNEADTPDNFQSRRPNTSFCFLDIRSPGLGDTAMYLCATSRDRGSGLYEQFFGPGTRLTVL.

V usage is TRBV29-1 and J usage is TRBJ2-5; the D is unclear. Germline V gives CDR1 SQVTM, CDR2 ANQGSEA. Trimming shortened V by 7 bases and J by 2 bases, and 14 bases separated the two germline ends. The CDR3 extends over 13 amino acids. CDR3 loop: CSARKGKQETQYF. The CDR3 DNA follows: TGCAGCGCGAGAAAGGGAAAACAAGAGACCCAGTACTTC.

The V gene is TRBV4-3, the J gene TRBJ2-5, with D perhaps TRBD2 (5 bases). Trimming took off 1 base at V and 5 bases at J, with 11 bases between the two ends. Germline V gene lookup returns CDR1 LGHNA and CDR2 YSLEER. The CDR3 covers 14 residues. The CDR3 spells CASSQGNRGETQYF. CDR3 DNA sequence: TGCGCCAGCAGCCAAGGTAATCGCGGGGAGACCCAGTACTTC.

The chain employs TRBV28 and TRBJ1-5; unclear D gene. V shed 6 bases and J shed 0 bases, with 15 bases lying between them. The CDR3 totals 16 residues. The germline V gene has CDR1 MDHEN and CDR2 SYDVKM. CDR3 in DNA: TGTGCCAGCAGGTTGAGGAATTGGTATAGCAATCAGCCCCAGCATTTT. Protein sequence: CASRLRNWYSNQPQHF.

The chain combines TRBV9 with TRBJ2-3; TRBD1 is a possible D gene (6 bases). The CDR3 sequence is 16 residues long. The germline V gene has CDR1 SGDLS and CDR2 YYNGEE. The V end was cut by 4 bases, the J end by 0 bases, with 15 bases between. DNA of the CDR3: TGTGCCAGCAGCCCCTTGCCCCAGGGGAGCACAGATACGCAGTATTTT. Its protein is CASSPLPQGSTDTQYF.

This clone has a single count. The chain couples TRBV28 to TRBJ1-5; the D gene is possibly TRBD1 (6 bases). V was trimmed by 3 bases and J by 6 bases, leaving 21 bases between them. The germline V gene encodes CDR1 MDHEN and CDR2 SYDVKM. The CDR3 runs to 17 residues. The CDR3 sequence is CASSLGHQVGGRQPQHF. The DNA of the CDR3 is TGTGCCAGCAGTTTGGGACACCAGGTCGGTGGGCGTCAGCCCCAGCATTTT.

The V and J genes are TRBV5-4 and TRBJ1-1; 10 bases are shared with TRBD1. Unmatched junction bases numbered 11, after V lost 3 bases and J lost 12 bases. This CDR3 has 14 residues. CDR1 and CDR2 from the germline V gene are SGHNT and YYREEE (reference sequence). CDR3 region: CASSSYRDRGPTFF. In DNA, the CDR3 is TGTGCCAGCAGCTCCTACCGGGACAGGGGTCCCACTTTCTTT.

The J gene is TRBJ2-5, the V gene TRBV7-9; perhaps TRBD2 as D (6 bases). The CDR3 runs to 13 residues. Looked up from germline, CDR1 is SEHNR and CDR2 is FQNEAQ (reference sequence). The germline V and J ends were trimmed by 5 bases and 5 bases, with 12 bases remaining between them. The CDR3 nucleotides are TGTGCCAGCAGCCCCGGAGGGTGGGAGACCCAGTACTTC. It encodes CASSPGGWETQYF.

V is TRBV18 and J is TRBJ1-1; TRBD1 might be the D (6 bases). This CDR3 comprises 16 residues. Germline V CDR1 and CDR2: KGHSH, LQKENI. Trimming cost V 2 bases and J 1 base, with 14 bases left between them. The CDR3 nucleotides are TGTGCCAGCTCACCATTCGACAGGTCGCCGAACACTGAAGCTTTCTTT. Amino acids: CASSPFDRSPNTEAFF.

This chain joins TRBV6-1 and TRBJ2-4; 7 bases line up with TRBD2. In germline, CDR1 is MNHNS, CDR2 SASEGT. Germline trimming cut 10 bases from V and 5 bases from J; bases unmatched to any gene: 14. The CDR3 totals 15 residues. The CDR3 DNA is TGTGCCACCCACGATTATAGCGGGTCGGAAAACATTCAGTACTTC. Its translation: CATHDYSGSENIQYF.

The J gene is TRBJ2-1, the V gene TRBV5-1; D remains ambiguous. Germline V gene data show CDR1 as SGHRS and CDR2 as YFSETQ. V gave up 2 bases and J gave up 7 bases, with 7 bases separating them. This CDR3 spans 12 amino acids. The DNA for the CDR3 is TGCGCCAGCAGCTTAGGCCAGAATGAGCAGTTCTTC. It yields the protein CASSLGQNEQFF.

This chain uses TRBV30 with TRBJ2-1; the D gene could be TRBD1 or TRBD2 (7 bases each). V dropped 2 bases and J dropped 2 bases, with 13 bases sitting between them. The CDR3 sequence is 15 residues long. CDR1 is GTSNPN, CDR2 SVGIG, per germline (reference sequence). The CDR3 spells CAWSQGGGPYNEQFF. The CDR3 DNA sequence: TGTGCCTGGAGTCAGGGGGGGGGCCCCTACAATGAGCAGTTCTTC.

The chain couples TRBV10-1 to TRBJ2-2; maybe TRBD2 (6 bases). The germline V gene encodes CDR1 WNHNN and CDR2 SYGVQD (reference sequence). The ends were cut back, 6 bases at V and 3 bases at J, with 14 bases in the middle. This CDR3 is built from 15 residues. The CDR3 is CASSPSGSHTGELFF. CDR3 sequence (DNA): TGCGCCAGCAGCCCATCCGGGAGCCACACCGGGGAGCTGTTTTTT.